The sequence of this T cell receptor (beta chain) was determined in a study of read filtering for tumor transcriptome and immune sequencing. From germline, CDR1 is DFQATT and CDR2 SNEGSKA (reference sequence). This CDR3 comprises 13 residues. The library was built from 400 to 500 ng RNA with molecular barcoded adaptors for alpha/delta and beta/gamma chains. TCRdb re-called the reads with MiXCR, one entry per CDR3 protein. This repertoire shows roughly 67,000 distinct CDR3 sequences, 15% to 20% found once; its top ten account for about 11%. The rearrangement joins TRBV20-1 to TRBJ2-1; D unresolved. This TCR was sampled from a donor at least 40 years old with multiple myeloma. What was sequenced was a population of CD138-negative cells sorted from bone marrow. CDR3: CIASAETYNEQFF. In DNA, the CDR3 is TGCATTGCGAGTGCGGAGACCTACAATGAGCAGTTCTTC.